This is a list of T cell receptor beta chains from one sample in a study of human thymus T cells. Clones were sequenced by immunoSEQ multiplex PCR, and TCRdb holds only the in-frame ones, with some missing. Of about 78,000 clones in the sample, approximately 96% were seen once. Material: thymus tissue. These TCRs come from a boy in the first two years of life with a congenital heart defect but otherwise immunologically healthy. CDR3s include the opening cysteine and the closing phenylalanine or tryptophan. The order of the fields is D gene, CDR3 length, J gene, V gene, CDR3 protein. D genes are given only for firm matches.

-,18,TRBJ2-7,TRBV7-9,CASSLGSDCARVGNEQYF
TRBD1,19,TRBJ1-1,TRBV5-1,CASSSRYSLTGAGGTEAFF
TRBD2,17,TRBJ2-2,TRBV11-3,CASSLGGTSGGTGELFF
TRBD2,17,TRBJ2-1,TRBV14,CASSQDWAGVRYNEQFF
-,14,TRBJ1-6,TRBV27,CASSGAGLRSPLHF
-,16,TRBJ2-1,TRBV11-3,CASSLRSLPSYNEQFF
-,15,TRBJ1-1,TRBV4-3,CASSQVRKGGTEAFF
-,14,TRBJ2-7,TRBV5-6,CASSLDLTIHEQYF
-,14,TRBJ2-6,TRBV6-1,CASSEHSGANVLTF
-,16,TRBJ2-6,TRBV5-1,CASGRERDSGANVLTF
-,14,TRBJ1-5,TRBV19,CASSPVGSNQPQHF
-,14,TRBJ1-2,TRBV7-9,CASSLVRKNYGYTF
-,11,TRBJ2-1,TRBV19,CASSITSEQFF
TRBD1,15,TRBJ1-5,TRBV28,CASIPTGVPNQPQHF
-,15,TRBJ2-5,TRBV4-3,CASSQDLSYGETQYF
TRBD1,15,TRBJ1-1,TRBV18,CASSRDRGPFTEAFF
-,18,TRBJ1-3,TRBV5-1,CASSLRVTGPSSGNTIYF
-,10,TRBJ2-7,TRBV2,CASIRGGQYF
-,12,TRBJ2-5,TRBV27,CASSFPRETQYF
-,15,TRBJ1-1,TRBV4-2,CASSQEWRWSTEAFF
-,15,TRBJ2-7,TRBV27,CASSLPSGGPYEQYF
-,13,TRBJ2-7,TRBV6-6,CASSQGKYNEQYF
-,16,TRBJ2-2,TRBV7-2,CASSLGGTQNTGELFF
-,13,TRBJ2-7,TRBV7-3,CASRRDRDYEQYF